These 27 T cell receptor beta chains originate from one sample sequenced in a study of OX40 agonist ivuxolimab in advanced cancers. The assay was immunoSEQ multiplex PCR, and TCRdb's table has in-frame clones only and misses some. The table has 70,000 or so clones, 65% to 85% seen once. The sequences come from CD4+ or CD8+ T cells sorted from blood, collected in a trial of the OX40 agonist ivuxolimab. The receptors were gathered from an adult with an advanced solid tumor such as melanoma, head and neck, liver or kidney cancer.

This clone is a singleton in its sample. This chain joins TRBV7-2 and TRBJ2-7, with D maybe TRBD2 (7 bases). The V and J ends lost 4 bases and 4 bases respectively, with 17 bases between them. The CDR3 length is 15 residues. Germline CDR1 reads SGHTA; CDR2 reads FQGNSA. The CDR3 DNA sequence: TGTGCCAGCAGCTCATCCGGGGGGCCCGTGTACGAGCAGTACTTC. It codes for CASSSSGGPVYEQYF.

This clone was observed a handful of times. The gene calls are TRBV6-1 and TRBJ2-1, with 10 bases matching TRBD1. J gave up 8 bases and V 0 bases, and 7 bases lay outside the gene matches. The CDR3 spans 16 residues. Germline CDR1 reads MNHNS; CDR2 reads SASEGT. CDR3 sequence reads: CASSEAGTGARYEQFF. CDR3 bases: TGTGCCAGCAGTGAAGCTGGGACAGGGGCGAGGTATGAGCAGTTCTTC.

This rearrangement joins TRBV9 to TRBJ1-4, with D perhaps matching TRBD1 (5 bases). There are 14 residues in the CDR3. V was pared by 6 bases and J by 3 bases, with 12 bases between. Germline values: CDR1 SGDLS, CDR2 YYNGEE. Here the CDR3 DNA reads TGTGCCAGCAATCAGGGTCGGGCTAATGAAAAACTGTTTTTT. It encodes CASNQGRANEKLFF.

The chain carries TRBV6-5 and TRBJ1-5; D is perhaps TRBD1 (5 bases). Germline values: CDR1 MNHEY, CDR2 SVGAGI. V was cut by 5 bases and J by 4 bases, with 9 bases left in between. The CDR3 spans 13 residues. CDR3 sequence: CASSRGGNQPQHF. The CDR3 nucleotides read TGTGCCAGCAGTCGGGGGGGAAATCAGCCCCAGCATTTT.

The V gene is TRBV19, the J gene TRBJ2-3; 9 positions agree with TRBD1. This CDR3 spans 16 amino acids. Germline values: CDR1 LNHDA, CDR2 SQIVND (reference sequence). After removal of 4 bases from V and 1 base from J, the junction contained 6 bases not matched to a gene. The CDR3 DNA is TGTGCCAGTAGTACTCACAGGGGGCGAGGCACAGATACGCAGTATTTT. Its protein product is CASSTHRGRGTDTQYF.

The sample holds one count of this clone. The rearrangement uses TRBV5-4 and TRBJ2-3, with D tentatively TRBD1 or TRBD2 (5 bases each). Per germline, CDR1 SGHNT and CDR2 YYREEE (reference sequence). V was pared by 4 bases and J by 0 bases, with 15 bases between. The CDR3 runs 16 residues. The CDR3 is CASSPLRGESTDTQYF. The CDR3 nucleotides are TGTGCCAGCAGCCCCTTGCGAGGGGAAAGCACAGATACGCAGTATTTT.

The chain's CDR3 is CASTRTGTGGYTF. The CDR3 region has the DNA TGTGCCAGCACCCGGACAGGGACGGGTGGCTACACCTTC. The chain links TRBV6-5 to TRBJ1-2; 8 bases fit TRBD1. The V segment lost 7 bases and the J segment 7 bases; nucleotides outside the gene matches: 8. Germline loops: CDR1 MNHEY, CDR2 SVGAGI. CDR3 length: 13 residues.

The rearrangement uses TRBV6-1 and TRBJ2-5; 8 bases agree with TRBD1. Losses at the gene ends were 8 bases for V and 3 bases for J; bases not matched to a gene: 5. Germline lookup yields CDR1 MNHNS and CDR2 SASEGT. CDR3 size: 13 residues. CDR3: CASSRGREETQYF. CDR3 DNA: TGTGCCAGCTCCAGGGGGCGCGAAGAGACCCAGTACTTC.

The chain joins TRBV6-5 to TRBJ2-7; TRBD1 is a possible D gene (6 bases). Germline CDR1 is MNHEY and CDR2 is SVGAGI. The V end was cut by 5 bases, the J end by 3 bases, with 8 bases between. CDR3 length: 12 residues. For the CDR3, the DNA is TGTGCCAGCAGTCCAGGGGTCTACGAGCAGTACTTC. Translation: CASSPGVYEQYF.

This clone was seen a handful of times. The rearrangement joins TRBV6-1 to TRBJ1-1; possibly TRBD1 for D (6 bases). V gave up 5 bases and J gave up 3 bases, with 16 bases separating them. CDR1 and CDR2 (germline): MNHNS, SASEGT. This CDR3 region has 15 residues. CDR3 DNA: TGTGCCAGCAGTATAAACCGGGGGGCGGACACTGAAGCTTTCTTT. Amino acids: CASSINRGADTEAFF.

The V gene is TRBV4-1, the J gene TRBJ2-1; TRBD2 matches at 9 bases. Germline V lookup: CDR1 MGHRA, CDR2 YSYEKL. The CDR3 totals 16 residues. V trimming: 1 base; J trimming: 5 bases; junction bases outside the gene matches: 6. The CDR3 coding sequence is TGCGCCAGCAGCCAAGTGCGGCTAGCGGGAAACAATGAGCAGTTCTTC. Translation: CASSQVRLAGNNEQFF.

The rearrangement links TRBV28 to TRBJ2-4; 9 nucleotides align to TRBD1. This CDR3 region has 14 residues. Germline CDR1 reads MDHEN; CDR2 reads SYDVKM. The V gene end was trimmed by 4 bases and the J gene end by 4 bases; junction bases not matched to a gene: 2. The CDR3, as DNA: TGTGCCAGCAGTTCGGACAGGGGAAAAAACATTCAGTACTTC. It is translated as CASSSDRGKNIQYF.

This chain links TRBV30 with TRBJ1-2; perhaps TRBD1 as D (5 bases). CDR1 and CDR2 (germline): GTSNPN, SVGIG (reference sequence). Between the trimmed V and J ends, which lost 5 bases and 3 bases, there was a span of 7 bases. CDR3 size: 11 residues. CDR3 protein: CAWGRDYGYTF. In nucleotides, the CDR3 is TGTGCCTGGGGCAGGGACTATGGCTACACCTTC.

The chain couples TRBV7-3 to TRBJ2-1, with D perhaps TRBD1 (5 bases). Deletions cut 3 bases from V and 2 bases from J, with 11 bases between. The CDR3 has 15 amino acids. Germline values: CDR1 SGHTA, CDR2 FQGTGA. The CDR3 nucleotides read TGTGCCAGCAGCTTTGGTGCAGGGCCCTACAATGAGCAGTTCTTC. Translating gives CASSFGAGPYNEQFF.

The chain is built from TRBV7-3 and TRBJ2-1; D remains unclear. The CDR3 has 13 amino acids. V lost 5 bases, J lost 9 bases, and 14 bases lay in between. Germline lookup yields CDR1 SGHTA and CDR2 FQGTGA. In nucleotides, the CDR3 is TGTGCCAGCAGCAAGGACCCTTTGGGTGAGCAGTTCTTC. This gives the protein CASSKDPLGEQFF.

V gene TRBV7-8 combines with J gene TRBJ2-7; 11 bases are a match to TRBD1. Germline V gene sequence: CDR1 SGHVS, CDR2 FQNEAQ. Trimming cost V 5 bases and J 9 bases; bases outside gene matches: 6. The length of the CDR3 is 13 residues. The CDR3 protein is CASSRDRGTVQYF. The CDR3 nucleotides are TGTGCCAGCAGCAGGGACAGGGGGACCGTGCAGTACTTC.

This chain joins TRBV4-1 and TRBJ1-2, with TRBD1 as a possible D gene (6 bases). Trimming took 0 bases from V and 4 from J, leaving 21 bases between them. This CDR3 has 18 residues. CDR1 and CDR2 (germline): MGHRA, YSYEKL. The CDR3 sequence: CASSQDSVETGSLYGYTF. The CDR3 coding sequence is TGCGCCAGCAGCCAAGATTCCGTCGAGACAGGCTCCCTCTATGGCTACACCTTC.

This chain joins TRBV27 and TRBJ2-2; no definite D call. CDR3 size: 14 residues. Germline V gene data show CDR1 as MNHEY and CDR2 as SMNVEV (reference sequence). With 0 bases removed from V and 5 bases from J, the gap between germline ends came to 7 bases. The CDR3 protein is CASSLSISTGELFF. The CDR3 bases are TGTGCCAGCAGTTTATCAATCAGTACCGGGGAGCTGTTTTTT.

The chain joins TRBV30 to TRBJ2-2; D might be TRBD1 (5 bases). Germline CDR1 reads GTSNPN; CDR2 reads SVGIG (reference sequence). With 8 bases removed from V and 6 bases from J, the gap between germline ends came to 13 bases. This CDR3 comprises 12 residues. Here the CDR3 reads CAHGRGAGELFF. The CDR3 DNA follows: TGTGCCCACGGTAGGGGCGCCGGGGAGCTGTTTTTT. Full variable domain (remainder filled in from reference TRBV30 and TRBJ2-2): SQTIHQWPATLVQPVGSPLSLECTVEGTSNPNLYWYRQAAGRGLQLLFYSVGIGQISSEVPQNLSASRPQDRQFILSSKKLLLSDSGFYLCAHGRGAGELFFGEGSRLTVL.

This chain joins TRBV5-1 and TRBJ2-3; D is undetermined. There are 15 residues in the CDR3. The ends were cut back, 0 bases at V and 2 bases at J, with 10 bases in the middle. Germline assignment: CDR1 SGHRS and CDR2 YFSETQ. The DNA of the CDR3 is TGCGCCAGCAGCTTGGAGGATAGCTCCACAGATACGCAGTATTTT. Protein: CASSLEDSSTDTQYF.

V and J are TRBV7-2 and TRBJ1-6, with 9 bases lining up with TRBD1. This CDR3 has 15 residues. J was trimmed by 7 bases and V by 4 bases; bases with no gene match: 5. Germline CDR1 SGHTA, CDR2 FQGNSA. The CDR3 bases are TGTGCCAGCAGCTCATACAGGGGGCGGAATTCACCCCTCCACTTT. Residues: CASSSYRGRNSPLHF.

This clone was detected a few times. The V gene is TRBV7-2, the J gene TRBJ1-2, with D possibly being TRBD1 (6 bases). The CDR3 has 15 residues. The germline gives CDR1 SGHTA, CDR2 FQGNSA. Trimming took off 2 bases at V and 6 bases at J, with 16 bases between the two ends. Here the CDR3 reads CASSLSPGRGHGYTF. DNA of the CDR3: TGTGCCAGCAGCTTAAGCCCTGGGCGGGGGCATGGCTACACCTTC. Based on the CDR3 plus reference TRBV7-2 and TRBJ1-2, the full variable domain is GAGVSQSPSNKVTEKGKDVELRCDPISGHTALYWYRQSLGQGLEFLIYFQGNSAPDKSGLPSDRFSAERTGGSVSTLTIQRTQQEDSAVYLCASSLSPGRGHGYTFGSGTRLTVV.

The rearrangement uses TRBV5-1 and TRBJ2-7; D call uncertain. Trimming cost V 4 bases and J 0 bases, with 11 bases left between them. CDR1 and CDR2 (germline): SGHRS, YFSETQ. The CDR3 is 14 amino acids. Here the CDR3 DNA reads TGCGCCAGCAGCGTGCGTGGCCGCTCCTACGAGCAGTACTTC. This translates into CASSVRGRSYEQYF.

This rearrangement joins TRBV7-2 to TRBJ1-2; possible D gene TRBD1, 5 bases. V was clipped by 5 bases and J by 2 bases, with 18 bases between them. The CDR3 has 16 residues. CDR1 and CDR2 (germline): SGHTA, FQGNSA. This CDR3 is CASSLTHGTANYGYTF. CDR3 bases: TGTGCCAGCAGCCTAACTCATGGGACCGCGAACTATGGCTACACCTTC. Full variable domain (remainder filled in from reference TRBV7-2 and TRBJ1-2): GAGVSQSPSNKVTEKGKDVELRCDPISGHTALYWYRQSLGQGLEFLIYFQGNSAPDKSGLPSDRFSAERTGGSVSTLTIQRTQQEDSAVYLCASSLTHGTANYGYTFGSGTRLTVV.

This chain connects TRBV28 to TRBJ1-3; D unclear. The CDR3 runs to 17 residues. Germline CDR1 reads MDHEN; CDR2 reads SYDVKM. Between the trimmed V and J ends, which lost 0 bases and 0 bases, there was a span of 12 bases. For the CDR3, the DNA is TGTGCCAGCAGTTTATGGCGAGGTCTCCACTCTGGAAACACCATATATTTT. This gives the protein CASSLWRGLHSGNTIYF.

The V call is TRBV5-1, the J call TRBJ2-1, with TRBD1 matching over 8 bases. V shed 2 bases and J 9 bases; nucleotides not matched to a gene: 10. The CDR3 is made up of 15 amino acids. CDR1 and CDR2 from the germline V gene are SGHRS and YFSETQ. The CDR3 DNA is TGCGCCAGCAGCTTTTTCTCAGGGGGCCTTAGTGAGCAGTTCTTC. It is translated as CASSFFSGGLSEQFF.

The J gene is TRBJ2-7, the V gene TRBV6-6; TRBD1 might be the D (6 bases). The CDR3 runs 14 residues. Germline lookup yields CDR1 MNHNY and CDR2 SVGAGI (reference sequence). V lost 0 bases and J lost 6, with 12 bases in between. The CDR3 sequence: CASSYSRDTGEQYF. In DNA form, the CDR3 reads TGTGCCAGCAGTTACTCCCGGGACACCGGCGAGCAGTACTTC.